This T cell receptor beta chain stems from a study of cytomegalovirus exposure and HLA in healthy donors. Findings of the study overall: Presence/absence comparisons presumed near-even sequencing depth among donors. Investigators reported 150 to 200 TCR beta chains as tied to cytomegalovirus. Some public TCRs appeared in many individuals, while most sequences were rare. According to a later analysis, donors in an Asian-associated ancestry cluster reportedly had fewer N-insertions than the roughly 640-donor mean.

This clone was observed a single time. Its antigen is unidentified. The CDR3 is 14 amino acids. After removal of 2 bases from V and 5 bases from J, the junction contained 0 bases not matched to a gene. The germline V gene encodes CDR1 KGHSH and CDR2 LQKENI. The study ran its PCR with 60 Vbeta and 13 Jbeta primers. Clones were sequenced by immunoSEQ multiplex PCR, and TCRdb holds only the in-frame ones, with some missing. The repertoire holds about 55,000 clones, with roughly 74% as singletons. The TCR sequence derives from a female donor in good health and CMV-seronegative. The sample was PBMCs. This chain connects TRBV18 to TRBJ1-6; TRBD1 agrees at 7 bases. The CDR3 region is CASSPGQDNSPLHF. The CDR3 bases are TGTGCCAGCTCACCAGGACAGGATAATTCACCCCTCCACTTT.